A selection of T cell receptor beta chains follows, all from one sample in a study of cytomegalovirus exposure and HLA in healthy donors. The assay was immunoSEQ multiplex PCR, and TCRdb's table has in-frame clones only and misses some. The profile shows some 190,000 clones, approximately 84% of them singletons. Sequencing was carried out using PBMCs. These receptors were taken from a girl aged 5-17 years in good health and CMV-seropositive. Both conserved end residues are trimmed from each CDR3. Size is stated for part of the rows, as once, few or many counts, or as a class when the clone is expanded.

size,J,V,CDR3
-,TRBJ2-3,TRBV29-1,SVAFGLSLLY
-,-,TRBV5-4,ASSPWASGSYEQY
-,TRBJ1-3,TRBV18,ASSSQLQENSGNTIY
-,TRBJ2-7,TRBV6-1,ASSPAGISYEQY
-,TRBJ2-7,TRBV4-1,ASSQVVRGEEQY
-,TRBJ2-5,TRBV2,ANARDYQETQY
-,TRBJ2-2,TRBV6-1,ASSGRQGYSGELF
-,TRBJ1-2,TRBV5-1,ASSLPPSGYT
-,TRBJ1-2,TRBV2,ASSEAARGQGNYGYT
-,TRBJ2-5,TRBV29-1,SLLVSENPGETQY
-,TRBJ1-2,TRBV6-5,ASSQGGLSYGYT
once,TRBJ1-3,TRBV25-1,ASSEGGQGKSGNTIY
-,TRBJ1-1,TRBV9,ASSVGGATAEAF
-,TRBJ2-1,TRBV10-1,ASSEIVGLAGAGNEQF
-,TRBJ2-1,TRBV11-1,ASSLDHSPMSEQF
-,TRBJ1-2,TRBV5-1,ASSLGTGMNYGYT
-,TRBJ2-1,TRBV7-6,ASSSQGEAYNEQF
-,TRBJ2-7,TRBV13,ASSLVYYEQY
-,TRBJ2-7,TRBV29-1,SVSAGEVSYEQY
-,TRBJ2-1,TRBV10-2,ASGWIRTSGYNEQF
-,TRBJ2-7,TRBV13,ASSPLSGNSYEQY
-,TRBJ2-7,TRBV21-1,ASGVSYEQY
few,TRBJ2-7,TRBV2,ASSTSGSDYEQY
few,TRBJ2-5,TRBV7-8,ASSSGALYQETQY
few,TRBJ2-1,TRBV6-6,ASRPPGLAGGHEQF
-,TRBJ1-1,TRBV29-1,SVAGQGNTEAF
-,TRBJ2-7,TRBV29-1,SVLRDREAEQY
-,TRBJ1-1,TRBV5-1,ASSLVWRETATNTEAF
-,TRBJ2-2,TRBV27,ASAPGLVTGELF
-,TRBJ1-1,TRBV5-1,ASSLVGRETEAF
-,TRBJ1-5,TRBV6-5,ASKFGGSNQPQH
once,TRBJ1-5,TRBV27,ASSPRRTGGEPQH
-,TRBJ1-4,TRBV6-5,ASSGQGNNEKLF
few,TRBJ1-1,TRBV19,ASSIDGPSRTEAF
-,TRBJ2-7,TRBV9,ASSVTPGLAYEQY
-,TRBJ1-2,TRBV7-2,ASSKGQAYGYT
-,TRBJ2-7,TRBV14,ASSQEVSGSWPYEQY
-,TRBJ2-3,TRBV30,ASRDRHTDTQY
-,TRBJ1-1,TRBV6-1,ASSPVGQGFTEAF
once,TRBJ1-2,TRBV10-1,ASSVQENYGYT
-,TRBJ2-7,TRBV7-6,ASMGAGVDEQY
once,TRBJ2-7,TRBV5-4,ASSPTQGEEALDEQY
-,TRBJ2-7,TRBV7-9,ASSYGPAGEQY
-,TRBJ2-7,TRBV5-8,ASSLSYTLYEQY
-,TRBJ2-5,TRBV10-3,AIQKTGGVETQY
-,TRBJ2-7,TRBV14,ASSPGRSAGGPNEQY
-,TRBJ2-1,TRBV4-1,ASNRLAGDNEQF
-,TRBJ1-4,TRBV7-9,ASSPIGTNEKLF
-,TRBJ2-1,TRBV6-6,ASTQRGSYNEQF
few,TRBJ2-5,TRBV5-1,ASSLGRSQETQY
-,TRBJ2-1,TRBV30,AWSNNGWSGYNEQF
-,TRBJ2-3,TRBV6-6,ASIHRDRVTDTQY
-,TRBJ2-7,TRBV5-6,ASSSTREAGIYEQY
few,TRBJ2-1,TRBV5-1,ASSHGTFDNEQF
-,TRBJ2-7,TRBV6-5,ASSYGRDSDYEQY